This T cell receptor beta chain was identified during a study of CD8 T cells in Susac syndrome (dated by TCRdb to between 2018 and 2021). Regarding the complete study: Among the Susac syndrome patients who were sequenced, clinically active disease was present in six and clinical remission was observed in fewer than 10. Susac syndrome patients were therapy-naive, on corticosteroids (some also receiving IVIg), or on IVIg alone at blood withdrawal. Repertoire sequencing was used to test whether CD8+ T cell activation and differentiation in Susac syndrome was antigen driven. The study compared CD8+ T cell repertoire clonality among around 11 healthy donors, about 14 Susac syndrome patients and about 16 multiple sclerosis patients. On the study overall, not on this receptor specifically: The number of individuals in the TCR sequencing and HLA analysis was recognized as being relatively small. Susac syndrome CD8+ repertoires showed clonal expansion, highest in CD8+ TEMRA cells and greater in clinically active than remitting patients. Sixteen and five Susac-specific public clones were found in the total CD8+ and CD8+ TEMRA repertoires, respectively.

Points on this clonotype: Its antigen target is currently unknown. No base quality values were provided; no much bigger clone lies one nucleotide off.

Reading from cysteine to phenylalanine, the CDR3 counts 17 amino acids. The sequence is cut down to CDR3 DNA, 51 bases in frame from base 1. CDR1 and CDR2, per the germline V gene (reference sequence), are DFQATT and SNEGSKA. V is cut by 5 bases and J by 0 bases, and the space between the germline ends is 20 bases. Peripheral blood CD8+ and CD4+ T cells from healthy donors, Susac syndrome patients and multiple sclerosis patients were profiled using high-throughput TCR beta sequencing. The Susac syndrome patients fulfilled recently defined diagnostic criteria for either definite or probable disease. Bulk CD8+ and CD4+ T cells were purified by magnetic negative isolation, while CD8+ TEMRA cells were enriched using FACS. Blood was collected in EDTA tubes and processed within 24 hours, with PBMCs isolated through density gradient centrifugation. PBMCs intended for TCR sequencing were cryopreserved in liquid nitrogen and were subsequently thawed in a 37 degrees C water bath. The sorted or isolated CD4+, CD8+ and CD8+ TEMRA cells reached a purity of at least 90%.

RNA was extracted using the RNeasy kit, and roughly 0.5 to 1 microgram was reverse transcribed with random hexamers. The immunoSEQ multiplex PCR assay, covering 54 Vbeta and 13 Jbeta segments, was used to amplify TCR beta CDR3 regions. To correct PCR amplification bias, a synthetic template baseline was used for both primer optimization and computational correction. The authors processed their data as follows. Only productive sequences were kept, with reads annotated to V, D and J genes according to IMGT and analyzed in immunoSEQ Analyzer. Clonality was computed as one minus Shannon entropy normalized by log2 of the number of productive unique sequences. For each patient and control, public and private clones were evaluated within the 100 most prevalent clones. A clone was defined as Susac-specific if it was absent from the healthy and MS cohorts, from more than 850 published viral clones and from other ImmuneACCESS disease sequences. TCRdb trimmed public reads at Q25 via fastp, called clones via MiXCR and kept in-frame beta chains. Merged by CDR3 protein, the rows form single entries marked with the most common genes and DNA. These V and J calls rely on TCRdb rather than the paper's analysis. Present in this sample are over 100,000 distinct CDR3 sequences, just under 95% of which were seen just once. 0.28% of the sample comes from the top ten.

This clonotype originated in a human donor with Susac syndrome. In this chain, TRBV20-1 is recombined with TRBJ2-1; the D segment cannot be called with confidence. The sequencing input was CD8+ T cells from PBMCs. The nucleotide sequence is TGCAGTGCTCTTTGGGTACCCCAGATCAGCTCCTACAATGAGCAGTTCTTC. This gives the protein CSALWVPQISSYNEQFF.